This entry lists 5 T cell receptor beta chains sequenced from one sample in a study of blood T cells in healthy people across ages. Through a sample-barcoded 5' primer and a J-beta primer mix, a second PCR was run for about 6 to 11 cycles. TCRdb fed the 5' RACE reads into MiXCR, producing one record per CDR3 protein. The profile covers about 1.8 million distinct CDR3 sequences, with roughly 52% appearing a single time and less than 2.5% taken by the ten largest. Sequencing used blood. These TCRs come from a middle-aged woman in good health.

This clonotype came up a few times. This sequence joins TRBV20-1 and TRBJ2-5; no clear D gene. This CDR3 spans 12 amino acids. The ends were cut back, 3 bases at V and 2 bases at J, with 7 bases in the middle. Germline V gene sequence: CDR1 DFQATT, CDR2 SNEGSKA (reference sequence). CDR3 in amino acids: CSASWVQETQYF. The DNA for the CDR3 is TGCAGTGCTAGTTGGGTACAAGAGACCCAGTACTTC.

This clonotype was seen more than once but under ten times. The rearrangement uses TRBV9 and TRBJ2-5; 8 bases match TRBD1. The J segment lost 5 bases and the V segment lost 4 bases, leaving 7 bases of the junction unmatched. The germline V gene encodes CDR1 SGDLS and CDR2 YYNGEE. The CDR3 runs 14 residues. CDR3: CASSTQGAAETQYF. The CDR3 region has the DNA TGTGCCAGCAGCACCCAGGGGGCAGCGGAGACCCAGTACTTC.

This clonotype was detected only a few times. This sequence joins TRBV29-1 and TRBJ2-5; D not resolved. CDR3 length: 12 amino acids. CDR1 and CDR2 from the germline V gene are SQVTM and ANQGSEA. Between the trimmed V and J ends, which lost 4 bases and 5 bases, there was a span of 11 bases. The CDR3: CSVVRDGETQYF. CDR3 nucleotides: TGCAGCGTTGTAAGGGATGGGGAGACCCAGTACTTC.

V and J are TRBV3-1 and TRBJ2-7; a weak D match, TRBD2 (5 bases). Germline-derived CDR1 and CDR2 are LGHDT and YNNKEL (reference sequence). This CDR3 comprises 15 residues. Trimming cost V 4 bases and J 2 bases, with 15 bases left between them. The CDR3 loop is CASSPERETTYEQYF. CDR3 sequence (DNA): TGTGCCAGCAGCCCTGAGAGGGAGACCACCTACGAGCAGTACTTC.

This clonotype appeared once. CDR3 region: CASSVVQHRADTQYF. In DNA form, the CDR3 reads TGTGCCAGCAGCGTAGTGCAGCATCGGGCAGATACGCAGTATTTT. The chain joins TRBV9 to TRBJ2-3, with D uncertain. V was shortened by 0 bases and J by 4 bases, with 12 bases between the two germline ends. CDR1 is SGDLS, CDR2 YYNGEE, per germline. The CDR3 length is 15 residues.